This TCR beta chain was observed in a study of regulatory T cells in long-lasting Graves disease. Notes on the study in general: Relative to new patients (roughly 1,000), persistent patients exhibited greater sharing of public clonotypes (approximately 3,000).

Concerning this clonotype itself: Antigen specificity is unknown.

From RNA extracted from PBMCs, the TCR library was made. TCRdb re-called the reads with MiXCR, one entry per CDR3 protein. The top ten hold about 15% of the sample, which has approximately 680 distinct CDR3 sequences, 75% to 90% seen once. The TCR was taken from a woman aged 30 to 39 with Graves disease. Sequencing used peripheral blood mononuclear cells (PBMCs), obtained with antithyroid drug treatment, in newly diagnosed or persistent Graves disease (not recorded which).

As DNA, the CDR3 is TGCAGTGCTAGATCAGGGGGCAGTAGCAATCAGCCCCAGCATTTT. Its translation: CSARSGGSSNQPQHF. This chain uses TRBV20-1 with TRBJ1-5; 8 bases align to TRBD1. The trim removed 2 bases at V and 0 bases at J, leaving 3 bases unmatched. Germline CDR1 and CDR2: DFQATT and SNEGSKA (reference sequence). The length of the CDR3 is 15 residues.